A single sample gave rise to the 17 T cell receptor beta chains below, sequenced in a study of T cells in Graves' hyperthyroidism and ophthalmopathy. Amplification of TCR beta CDR3 regions was performed using RNA transcripts as template. HTBI primers were the set used in a first-round RT-PCR of the TCR CDR3. TCRdb passed the multiplex PCR reads through MiXCR, listing each CDR3 protein once. This sample carries about 520,000 distinct CDR3 sequences, 24% of them seen once, and the ten largest clones take roughly 10%. The specimen was blood. The receptor source for this set is a woman aged 25 to 39 with Graves' ophthalmopathy.

This clonotype was seen ten or more times. V is TRBV7-9 and J is TRBJ2-7, with D uncertain. The CDR3 has 12 residues. Trimming took 4 bases from V and 5 from J, leaving 9 bases between them. Germline CDR1 SEHNR, CDR2 FQNEAQ (reference sequence). The CDR3 DNA reads TGTGCCAGCAGCTCCGAAGACCACGAGCAGTACTTC. This translates into CASSSEDHEQYF.

This clonotype occurred many times. This rearrangement joins TRBV6-1 to TRBJ1-1; D is unresolved. Trimming stripped 6 bases from V and 4 bases from J, with 9 bases between. Per germline, CDR1 MNHNS and CDR2 SASEGT. The length of the CDR3 is 12 residues. This CDR3 is CASSRTGTEAFF. In DNA form, the CDR3 reads TGTGCCAGCAGCCGAACGGGCACTGAAGCTTTCTTT.

This clonotype occurred many times. V usage is TRBV11-2 and J usage is TRBJ2-5; no definite D call. The CDR3 runs 13 residues. The germline gives CDR1 SGHAT, CDR2 FQNNGV. V was clipped by 1 base and J by 3 bases, with 6 bases between them. The DNA for the CDR3 is TGTGCCAGCAGCTTAGGGGCTGAAGAGACCCAGTACTTC. This sequence encodes CASSLGAEETQYF.

This clonotype was seen a single time. The chain couples TRBV29-1 to TRBJ1-2, with 8 bases matching TRBD1. Germline V gene data show CDR1 as SQVTM and CDR2 as ANQGSEA. The J segment lost 8 bases and the V segment lost 4 bases, leaving 6 bases of the junction unmatched. The CDR3 is 12 residues long. Here the CDR3 DNA reads TGCAGCGTTGGTGGACAGGGCGACGGCTACACCTTC. Translated, it gives CSVGGQGDGYTF.

Note on this clonotype: Its ends do not fully match the called genes, so a read error is possible. The gene calls are TRBV5-1 and TRBJ2-7, with TRBD2 identical over 14 bases. The CDR3 spans 19 residues. Germline-derived CDR1 and CDR2 are SGHRS and YFSETQ. CDR3 sequence: CTSSFGTSGGPHLLYEQYF. For the CDR3, the DNA is TGCACCAGCAGCTTTGGGACTAGCGGGGGACCTCACCTACTCTACGAGCAGTACTTC.

The rearrangement uses TRBV12-3 or TRBV12-4 and TRBJ2-2, with TRBD1 matching over 7 bases. The CDR3 sequence is 16 residues long. V lost 3 bases, J lost 6 bases, and 10 bases stayed unmatched. Here the CDR3 DNA reads TGTGCCAGCAGTTTTGGTACCCCCCAGGGGGCCGGGGAGCTGTTTTTT. Translated: CASSFGTPQGAGELFF.

This clonotype was seen many times. This CDR3 reads CASSPLFGGLGAFF. CDR3 nucleotides: TGTGCCAGCTCACCACTCTTCGGGGGGCTGGGAGCTTTCTTT. V gene TRBV18 combines with J gene TRBJ1-1; D might be TRBD1 (6 bases). Germline CDR1 reads KGHSH; CDR2 reads LQKENI. This CDR3 has 14 residues. V lost 1 base and J lost 10, with 16 bases in between.

In this sample, this clonotype turned up many times. This chain uses TRBV7-2 with TRBJ2-6, with 9 bases lining up with TRBD1. CDR3 size: 15 residues. Trimming took 6 bases from V and 4 from J; bases not matched to a gene: 4. Germline CDR1 reads SGHTA; CDR2 reads FQGNSA. The CDR3 bases are TGTGCCAGCAGGTACAGGGGGCAAGGGGCCAACGTCCTGACTTTC. Residues: CASRYRGQGANVLTF. Looking up the rest from reference TRBV7-2 and TRBJ2-6 gives the full variable domain: GAGVSQSPSNKVTEKGKDVELRCDPISGHTALYWYRQSLGQGLEFLIYFQGNSAPDKSGLPSDRFSAERTGGSVSTLTIQRTQQEDSAVYLCASRYRGQGANVLTFGAGSRLTVL.

This clonotype was observed at least ten times. The chain joins TRBV19 to TRBJ2-2; D possibly matches TRBD1 or TRBD2 (6 bases each). Looked up from germline, CDR1 is LNHDA and CDR2 is SQIVND (reference sequence). The CDR3 contains 16 residues. V lost 8 bases and J 0 bases, leaving 16 bases between the germline ends. The CDR3 sequence: CASGRGPVANTGELFF. The CDR3 nucleotides are TGTGCCAGTGGCCGGGGGCCGGTCGCGAACACCGGGGAGCTGTTTTTT.

In its sample, this clonotype was seen many times. The chain has TRBV20-1 and TRBJ1-5, with 9 bases lining up with TRBD1. The CDR3 is 14 amino acids. J gave up 6 bases and V 6 bases, and 9 bases lay outside the gene matches. The germline CDR1 and CDR2 sequences are DFQATT and SNEGSKA (reference sequence). The CDR3 region is CSASRQDRGQPQHF. DNA for the CDR3: TGCAGTGCAAGTAGGCAGGACAGGGGTCAGCCCCAGCATTTT.

This clonotype was counted many times. This chain uses TRBV7-3 with TRBJ1-1, with D unclear. The germline V gene encodes CDR1 SGHTA and CDR2 FQGTGA. V shed 0 bases and J shed 3 bases, with 5 bases lying between them. The CDR3 totals 13 residues. In DNA, the CDR3 is TGTGCCAGCAGCTTAACCCTGGACACTGAAGCTTTCTTT. This translates into CASSLTLDTEAFF.

V gene TRBV11-2 combines with J gene TRBJ1-5, with D uncertain. The germline V and J ends were trimmed by 0 bases and 0 bases, with 6 bases remaining between them. The germline gives CDR1 SGHAT, CDR2 FQNNGV. This CDR3 contains 15 residues. The CDR3 is CASSLEGHSNQPQHF. Here the CDR3 DNA reads TGTGCCAGCAGCTTAGAAGGGCATAGCAATCAGCCCCAGCATTTT.

This clonotype was seen many times. This chain joins TRBV6-1 and TRBJ1-1; TRBD1 matches 7 bases. Germline-derived CDR1 and CDR2 are MNHNS and SASEGT. This CDR3 contains 16 residues. V dropped 0 bases and J dropped 1; count of bases not matched to a gene: 5. CDR3 sequence (DNA): TGTGCCAGCAGTGAAGCGAAGGGGGCCCCGAACACTGAAGCTTTCTTT. Translation gives CASSEAKGAPNTEAFF.

This clonotype was counted a single time. A much larger clone differs by one base, so this may be a read error. The rearrangement uses TRBV12-3 or TRBV12-4 and TRBJ2-2, with D perhaps given as TRBD1 or TRBD2 (5 bases each). CDR3 length equals 14 residues. The CDR3 region has the DNA TGTGCCAGCAGGGGGGACGGGCTGACCGGGGAGCTGTGTTTT. This translates into CASRGDGLTGELCF.

This clonotype was detected ten times or more. The chain combines TRBV12-3 or TRBV12-4 with TRBJ2-7, with 14 bases that match TRBD2. With V trimmed by 2 bases and J by 0 bases, 6 bases remained unmatched. CDR3 length: 18 residues. For the CDR3, the DNA is TGTGCCAGCAGTTTAAGGACTAGCGGGGGGCCCAGCTCCTACGAGCAGTACTTC. Translation: CASSLRTSGGPSSYEQYF.

This clonotype was recorded many times. This chain connects TRBV25-1 to TRBJ2-3; D is perhaps TRBD1 or TRBD2 (5 bases each). Between the trimmed V and J ends, which lost 7 bases and 6 bases, there was a span of 8 bases. Looked up from germline, CDR1 is MGHDK and CDR2 is SYGVNS. CDR3 length: 11 residues. In nucleotides, the CDR3 is TGTGCCAGCACTTGGGGGGATACGCAGTATTTT. Its protein product is CASTWGDTQYF.

This clonotype was counted ten times or more. The chain is built from TRBV29-1 and TRBJ1-2, with no clear D. The CDR3 sequence is 13 residues long. V lost 3 bases and J 4 bases, leaving 12 bases between the germline ends. The germline gives CDR1 SQVTM, CDR2 ANQGSEA. CDR3 nucleotides: TGCAGCGTTGAGGGGTTAGATGGCTATGGCTACACCTTC. Translated: CSVEGLDGYGYTF.